This T cell receptor beta chain was found in a study of cytomegalovirus exposure and HLA in healthy donors. This CDR3 contains 13 residues. Germline CDR1 SGHRS, CDR2 YFSETQ. The V and J ends lost 4 bases and 5 bases respectively, with 11 bases between them. Whole-study findings and limits: An apparent linkage of common viral pathogens to several of the most significant clusters emerged in a later analysis. Rare sequences made up most TCRs, while some public TCRs were found in many donors.

Unrecorded immune exposure was likely among donors, who were nominally healthy when sampled. The PCR had 60 Vbeta and 13 Jbeta primers. TCRdb's copy holds only in-frame clones and misses some; the assay was immunoSEQ multiplex PCR. The sample lists under 200,000 clones, 80% occurring once. For this clone: Its antigen is unidentified.

This receptor was obtained from a man aged 35 to 55 in good health and CMV-seronegative. The chain employs TRBV5-1 and TRBJ2-3; the D gene is possibly TRBD1 (6 bases). Input material: PBMCs. Written as DNA, the CDR3 is TGCGCCAGCAGCGGACAGTCCTTAGATACGCAGTATTTT. Residues: CASSGQSLDTQYF.